This T cell receptor beta chain emerged from a study of blood T cell repertoires in COVID-19. The overall study: There were acute and convalescent COVID-19 samples, and they came from the United States, Italy and Spain. Sources were T cells, B-cell-depleted T cells, or PBMCs; the material itself was cDNA or gDNA.

Germline values: CDR1 LNHDA, CDR2 SQIVND (reference sequence). The CDR3 covers 16 residues. V was cut by 5 bases and J by 5 bases, with 21 bases left in between. Original handling: Estimated nucleated cell counts came from reference gene primer amplification. The method was immunoSEQ multiplex PCR; TCRdb's version includes in-frame clones alone and lacks a portion of them. V and J calls and clone size follow that table, whereas D and trimming were derived from the DNA. The sample includes 250,000 to 300,000 clones, about 86% of them seen just once. The sequenced material came from peripheral blood. The chain combines TRBV19 with TRBJ1-1, with D possibly being TRBD1 (6 bases). The source of this sequence is a young man with active or convalescent COVID-19. This CDR3 reads CASSLVPGPQGTEAFF. CDR3 coding DNA: TGTGCCAGTAGTTTGGTACCGGGGCCCCAGGGGACTGAAGCTTTCTTT. The full variable domain, in which reference TRBV19 and TRBJ1-1 provide the parts outside the CDR3, is DGGITQSPKYLFRKEGQNVTLSCEQNLNHDAMYWYRQDPGQGLRLIYYSQIVNDFQKGDIAEGYSVSREKKESFPLTVTSAQKNPTAFYLCASSLVPGPQGTEAFFGQGTRLTVV.